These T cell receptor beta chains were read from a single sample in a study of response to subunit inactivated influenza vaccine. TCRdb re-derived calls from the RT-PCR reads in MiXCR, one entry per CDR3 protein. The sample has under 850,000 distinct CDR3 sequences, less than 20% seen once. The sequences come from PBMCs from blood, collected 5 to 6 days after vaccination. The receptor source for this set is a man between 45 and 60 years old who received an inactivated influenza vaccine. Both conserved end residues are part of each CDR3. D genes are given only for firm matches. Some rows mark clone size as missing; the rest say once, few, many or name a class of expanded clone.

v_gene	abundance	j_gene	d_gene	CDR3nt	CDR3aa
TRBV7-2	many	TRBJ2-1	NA	TGTGCCAGCAGATTGGGACCAAACAATGAGCAGTTCTTC	CASRLGPNNEQFF
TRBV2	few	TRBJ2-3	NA	TGTGCCAGCAGTGAAGGTCAGGTTAGGACAGATACGCAGTATTTT	CASSEGQVRTDTQYF
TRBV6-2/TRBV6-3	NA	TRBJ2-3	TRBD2	TGTGCCAGCAGTTACTACCAGCGGGAGGACCGTCTCCACAGCACAGATACGCAGTATTTT	CASSYYQREDRLHSTDTQYF
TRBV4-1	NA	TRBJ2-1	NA	TGCGCCAGCAATTCCCCTGTCAATGAGCAGTTCTTC	CASNSPVNEQFF
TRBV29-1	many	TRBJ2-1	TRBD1	TGCAGCGTTAGAGGGGGCAACAACCCACACAATGAGCAGTTCTTC	CSVRGGNNPHNEQFF
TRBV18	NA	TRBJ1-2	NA	TGTGCCAGCTCACAACAGGGATCGGATGGCTACACCTTC	CASSQQGSDGYTF
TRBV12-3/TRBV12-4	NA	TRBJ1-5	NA	TGTGCCAGCAGTTTAGAATCCCTTCGGCCCCAGCATTTT	CASSLESLRPQHF
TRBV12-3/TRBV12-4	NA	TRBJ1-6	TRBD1	TGTGCCAGCAGCCCGGGACAGGGTTGGAATTCACCCCTCCACTTT	CASSPGQGWNSPLHF
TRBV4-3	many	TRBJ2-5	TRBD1	TGCGCCAGCAGCCAAACGACAGGGGGGGAGACCCAGTACTTC	CASSQTTGGETQYF
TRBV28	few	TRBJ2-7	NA	TGTGCCAGCAGCTCCCCGACCCTTTCGTCCTACGAGCAGTACTTC	CASSSPTLSSYEQYF
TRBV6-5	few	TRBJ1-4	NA	TGTGCCAGCAGTTACGGTTCGGGAACTAATGAAAAACTGTTTTTT	CASSYGSGTNEKLFF
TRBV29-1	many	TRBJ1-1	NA	TGCAGCGTTGGTAATCGGCGAACTGAAGCTTTCTTT	CSVGNRRTEAFF
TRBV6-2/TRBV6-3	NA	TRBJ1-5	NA	TGTGCCAGCAGAAGTGGACAGTTCAATCAGCCCCAGCATTTT	CASRSGQFNQPQHF
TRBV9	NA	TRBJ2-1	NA	TGTGCCAGCAGCGGAGATCTAGCGTTCTACAATGAGCAGTTCTTC	CASSGDLAFYNEQFF
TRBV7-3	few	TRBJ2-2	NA	TGTGCCAGCAGCTTAACGTTTCGGACCGGGGAGCTGTTTTTT	CASSLTFRTGELFF
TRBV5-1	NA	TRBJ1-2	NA	TGCGCCAGCAGCTTGGAGACAGGAACTAACTATGGCTACACCTTC	CASSLETGTNYGYTF
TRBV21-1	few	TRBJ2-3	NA	TGTGCCAGCAGCAAAGCGGATTCCTTTAGTTGGGACCTCAACCCAGATACGCAGTATTTT	CASSKADSFSWDLNPDTQYF
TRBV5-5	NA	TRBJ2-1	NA	TGTGCCAGCACACAGGACAGCTCCTACAATGAGCAGTTCTTC	CASTQDSSYNEQFF
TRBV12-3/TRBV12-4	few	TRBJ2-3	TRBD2	TGTGCCACCTTTAGCGGGGGGTCAGATACGCAGTATTTT	CATFSGGSDTQYF
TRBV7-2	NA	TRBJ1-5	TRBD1	TGTGCCAGCAGCGCGACAGGGGGCTGGGGTCAGCCCCAGCATTTT	CASSATGGWGQPQHF
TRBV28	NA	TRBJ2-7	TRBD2	TGTGCCAGCAGGGCTAGCGGGAGGCGGTACGAGCAGTACTTC	CASRASGRRYEQYF
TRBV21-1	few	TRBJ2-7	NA	TGTGCCAGCAGCAAGTTCTCGAGGTACGAGCAGTACTTC	CASSKFSRYEQYF
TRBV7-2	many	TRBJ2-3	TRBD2	TGTGCCAGCAGCAGACTAGCGGGAGCAGCAGATACGCAGTATTTT	CASSRLAGAADTQYF
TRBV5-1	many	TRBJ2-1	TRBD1	TGCGCCAGCAGCCAGGGGGCGGACAATGAGCAGTTCTTC	CASSQGADNEQFF
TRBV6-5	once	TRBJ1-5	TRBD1	TGTGCCAGCAGTTACGCGTTCAGGGGGTTGGTTCAGCCCCAGCATTTT	CASSYAFRGLVQPQHF
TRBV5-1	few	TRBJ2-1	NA	TGCGCCAGCAGCGTAGAATGGGGTGAGCAGTTCTTC	CASSVEWGEQFF
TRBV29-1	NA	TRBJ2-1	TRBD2	TGCAGCGGTGGAATAGCGGGAGATTTTGAGCAGTTCTTC	CSGGIAGDFEQFF
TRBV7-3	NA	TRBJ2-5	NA	TGTGCCAGCAAACCAAATGCCGAAGAGACCCAGTACTTC	CASKPNAEETQYF
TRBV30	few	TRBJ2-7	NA	TGTGCCTGGAGTGTTGGTTGGCAGGGTTACGAGCAGTACTTC	CAWSVGWQGYEQYF
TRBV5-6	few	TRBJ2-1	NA	TGTGCCAGCAGCGTGGGTGTTGAGCAGTTCTTC	CASSVGVEQFF
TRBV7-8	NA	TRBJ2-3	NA	TGTGCCAGCAGCTTCAGGGAGGCACTCACAGATACGCAGTATTTT	CASSFREALTDTQYF
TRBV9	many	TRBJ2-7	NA	TGTGCCAGCAGCGGTGGGGGGCAGGGGGCCTACGAGCAGTACTTC	CASSGGGQGAYEQYF
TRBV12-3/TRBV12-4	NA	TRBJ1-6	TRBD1	TGTGCCAGCAGCCCCGGGACAGGGGGTTCTTCACCCCTCCACTTT	CASSPGTGGSSPLHF
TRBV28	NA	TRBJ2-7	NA	TGTGCCAGCAGGTCGGAGGGATTCATGTACGAGCAGTACTTC	CASRSEGFMYEQYF
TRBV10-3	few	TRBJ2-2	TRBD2	TGTGCCGGGTCTACCGCGGGGGGCGATACCGGGGAGCTGTTTTTT	CAGSTAGGDTGELFF
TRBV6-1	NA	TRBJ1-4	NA	TGTGCCAGCAGGTCCGTGGGGGGAAATGAAAAACTGTTTTTT	CASRSVGGNEKLFF
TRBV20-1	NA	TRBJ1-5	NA	TGCAGTGCAGGCGGACAGCTAAAGAATCAGCCCCAGCATTTT	CSAGGQLKNQPQHF
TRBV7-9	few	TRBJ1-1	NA	TGTGCCAGCGGGGCGGGGGCGGCTGCTGAAGCTTTCTTT	CASGAGAAAEAFF
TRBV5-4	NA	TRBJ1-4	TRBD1	TGTGCCAGCAGCCACGGGGGGACAGGGAAACGAGAACTGTTTTTT	CASSHGGTGKRELFF
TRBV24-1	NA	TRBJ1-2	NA	TGTGTCACCAGTGATTCCGCCTGGGGCTACACCTTC	CVTSDSAWGYTF
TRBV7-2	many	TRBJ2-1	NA	TGTGCCAGCAGCTTAGGGAGTCCCAGGCAGTTCTTC	CASSLGSPRQFF
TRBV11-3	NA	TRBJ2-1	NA	TGTGCCAGCAGCCCAGGGGGGGCGGCTAGCTCCTACAATGAGCAGTTCTTC	CASSPGGAASSYNEQFF
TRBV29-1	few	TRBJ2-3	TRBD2	TGCAGCGGGGTCGGGCTAGCGGGGGGCCCAGATACGCAGTATTTT	CSGVGLAGGPDTQYF
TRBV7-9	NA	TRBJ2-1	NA	TGTGCCAGCGATCGCGGGGACACCCGGACTGGCTCTAGGTTCTTC	CASDRGDTRTGSRFF
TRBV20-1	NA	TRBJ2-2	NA	TGCAGTGCTAGAGCCGTGGAGTACGGGGAGCTGTTTTTT	CSARAVEYGELFF
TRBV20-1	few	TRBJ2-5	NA	TGCAGTGCTTCCGAGACCCAGTACTTC	CSASETQYF
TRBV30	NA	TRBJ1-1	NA	TGTGCCTGGGAACCCCTGGGAGGGACTGAAGCTTTCTTT	CAWEPLGGTEAFF
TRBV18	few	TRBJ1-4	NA	TGTGCCAGCTCAACACGGAGGGGACTTGAAAAACTGTTTTTT	CASSTRRGLEKLFF